This is a list of T cell receptor beta chains from one sample in a study of T-cell reconstitution after alpha-beta-depleted transplantation in children. One entry per CDR3 protein, called by TCRdb with MiXCR from the PCR reads. The data hold about 200,000 distinct CDR3 sequences, with about 14% observed a single time. This sample comprised PBMCs from the stem cell graft donor, obtained from the stem cell graft. The receptors originated from a human donor who donated a stem cell graft to a child with acute lymphoblastic leukemia. The CDR3 runs from the conserved cysteine through the conserved F or W. D genes are given only for firm matches. Expanded clones are given a class, and other clones once, few, many or no size at all.

CDR3 length	clone size	V gene	J gene	D gene	CDR3 DNA	CDR3 protein
17	many	TRBV5-1	TRBJ2-2	TRBD2	TGCGCCAGCAGCCGGACTAGCGGGAGAGGAAACACCGGGGAGCTGTTTTTT	CASSRTSGRGNTGELFF
14	many	TRBV20-1	TRBJ1-6	.	TGCAGTGCTAGAGGGGTCTCCTATAATTCACCCCTCCACTTT	CSARGVSYNSPLHF
15	many	TRBV5-4	TRBJ2-2	TRBD2	TGTGCCAGCAGCCCTAGCGGGAGGGGCACCGGGGAGCTGTTTTTT	CASSPSGRGTGELFF
16	many	TRBV5-1	TRBJ2-1	TRBD2	TGCGCCAGCAGCAGTAGCGGGGGCGAATCCTACAATGAGCAGTTCTTC	CASSSSGGESYNEQFF
16	.	TRBV6-5	TRBJ1-6	.	TGTGCCAGCAGTTACCAGGGGCAAGACCATAATTCACCCCTCCACTTT	CASSYQGQDHNSPLHF
14	.	TRBV5-1	TRBJ2-1	TRBD2	TGCGCCAGCAGCCGGACGACTAGCGGAAATGAGCAGTTCTTC	CASSRTTSGNEQFF
13	many	TRBV5-1	TRBJ1-1	.	TGCGCCAGTAGAGTCGGGGCCAGCACCGAAGCTTTCTTT	CASRVGASTEAFF
14	few	TRBV29-1	TRBJ2-2	.	TGCAGCGTTGTAACAGGAGAATACACCGGGGAGCTGTTTTTT	CSVVTGEYTGELFF
13	many	TRBV18	TRBJ2-7	.	TGTGCCAGCTCACTGGATGAAAATGGCGGGCAGTACTTC	CASSLDENGGQYF
14	.	TRBV5-1	TRBJ1-2	TRBD1	TGCGCCAGCAGCTTGGGGGACAGCCGTGGTGGCTACACCTTC	CASSLGDSRGGYTF
16	many	TRBV6-5	TRBJ1-1	TRBD1	TGTGCCAGCAGTTACGCGGACAGGGGCGCCCACACTGAAGCTTTCTTT	CASSYADRGAHTEAFF
14	once	TRBV5-1	TRBJ2-7	.	TGCGCCAGCAGCTTTATGGAGGGGTCGCACGAGCAGTACTTC	CASSFMEGSHEQYF
13	many	TRBV20-1	TRBJ2-7	TRBD1	TGCAGTGCTAAGAGACAGGGGGCCTACGAGCAGTACTTC	CSAKRQGAYEQYF
15	.	TRBV10-2	TRBJ1-5	.	TGCGCCAGCAGTGAACAGGCCCAAAGGGGTTGGCCCCAGCATTTT	CASSEQAQRGWPQHF